Below, 27 T cell receptor beta chains from the same sample are listed, as sequenced in a study of blood T cell repertoires in COVID-19. The method was immunoSEQ multiplex PCR; TCRdb's version includes in-frame clones alone and lacks a portion of them. The sample carries roughly 330,000 clones, about 85% recorded once. The specimen was PBMCs or T cells enriched from blood (not recorded which). The receptors originated from a woman in her 30s who had recovered from COVID-19.

This chain connects TRBV5-1 to TRBJ1-2, with a weak D call TRBD1 (6 bases). V was shortened by 0 bases and J by 4 bases, with 13 bases between the two germline ends. Germline-derived CDR1 and CDR2 are SGHRS and YFSETQ. This CDR3 contains 15 residues. The CDR3 nucleotides read TGCGCCAGCAGCTTGGCGCCAGGGGAAGGCTATGGCTACACCTTC. This translates into CASSLAPGEGYGYTF.

The chain recombines TRBV4-3 with TRBJ2-7; D gene ambiguous. This CDR3 is built from 14 residues. The germline gives CDR1 LGHNA, CDR2 YSLEER. V lost 3 bases to trimming and J lost 3 bases, with 12 bases between them. CDR3: CASSQAPEVYEQYF. The DNA for the CDR3 is TGCGCCAGCAGCCAGGCCCCCGAAGTCTACGAGCAGTACTTC.

The J gene is TRBJ1-1, the V gene TRBV3-1 (or the pseudogene TRBV3-2); 7 nucleotides agree with TRBD1. Trimming at V came to 1 base and at J to 0 bases, leaving 11 bases not matched to a gene. The CDR3 runs to 18 residues. Germline assignment: CDR1 LGHDT and CDR2 YNNKEL (reference sequence). The CDR3 bases are TGTGCCAGCAGCCAAGTTTTAGGGGGCTGGGGTTTGAACACTGAAGCTTTCTTT. As protein: CASSQVLGGWGLNTEAFF.

As regards this clone: A junction boundary mismatches the germline segment, possibly from a read error. CDR3 residues: CASSRTFRGPVIF. CDR3 sequence (DNA): TGTGCCAGCAGCCGGACTTTTAGGGGGCCTGTTATCTTC. The chain employs TRBV7-8 and TRBJ2-1; TRBD1 agrees at 7 bases. The germline CDR1 and CDR2 sequences are SGHVS and FQNEAQ. The CDR3 has 13 amino acids.

This chain uses TRBV5-1 with TRBJ1-2; 8 nucleotides line up with TRBD1. The junction had 9 bases not matched to a gene; V was cut back by 5 bases and J by 6 bases. The germline V gene encodes CDR1 SGHRS and CDR2 YFSETQ. The CDR3 extends over 14 amino acids. The chain's CDR3 is CASSLDVRGHGYTF. The CDR3 DNA is TGCGCCAGCAGTCTGGACGTCAGGGGGCATGGCTACACCTTC.

The chain uses TRBV3-1 (or the pseudogene TRBV3-2) and TRBJ2-7, with 7 nucleotides matching TRBD2. Trimming took 5 bases from V and 4 from J; bases not matched to a gene: 11. The V gene's germline CDR1 is LGHDT and CDR2 YNNKEL (reference sequence). The CDR3 length is 15 residues. CDR3 in amino acids: CASSSQGGVRYEQYF. Here the CDR3 DNA reads TGTGCCAGCAGCTCCCAGGGAGGGGTGAGATACGAGCAGTACTTC.

The CDR3 DNA follows: TGTGCCAGCAGCCTTGGGACAGGCAGCACCGGGGAGCTGTTTTTT. Its translation: CASSLGTGSTGELFF. This chain connects TRBV6-5 to TRBJ2-2; 8 bases are shared with TRBD1. The CDR3 covers 15 residues. Germline V gene lookup returns CDR1 MNHEY and CDR2 SVGAGI. With V trimmed by 6 bases and J by 4 bases, 7 bases remained unmatched.

This clone was counted once. The chain combines TRBV7-8 with TRBJ1-4, with TRBD1 identical over 8 bases. This CDR3 is built from 17 residues. V was clipped by 5 bases and J by 0 bases; unmatched bases: 8. The germline V gene has CDR1 SGHVS and CDR2 FQNEAQ. The chain's CDR3 is CASSPRDRRTTNEKLFF. CDR3 bases: TGTGCCAGCAGCCCCAGGGACAGGCGAACAACTAATGAAAAACTGTTTTTT.

V gene TRBV29-1 combines with J gene TRBJ1-5; D gene uncertain. V lost 5 bases, J lost 2 bases, and 7 bases lay in between. Germline V CDR1 and CDR2: SQVTM, ANQGSEA. This CDR3 region has 12 residues. CDR3 bases: TGCAGCGTTAGGGAGGGCAATCAGCCCCAGCATTTT. Residues: CSVREGNQPQHF.

This clone showed up just once. The V call is TRBV12-5, the J call TRBJ2-7, with TRBD1 matching over 10 bases. CDR3 length: 13 amino acids. The trim removed 6 bases at V and 3 bases at J, leaving 2 bases unmatched. Germline CDR1 reads LGHNT; CDR2 reads FRNRAP. CDR3 sequence: CASGRDRGYEQYF. CDR3 sequence (DNA): TGTGCTAGTGGACGGGACAGGGGCTACGAGCAGTACTTC.

A remark on this clone: Other nucleotide sequences from this sample produce the same CDR3. The chain links TRBV18 to TRBJ1-2, with TRBD1 identical over 7 bases. Unmatched junction bases numbered 3, after V lost 1 base and J lost 4 bases. In germline, CDR1 is KGHSH, CDR2 LQKENI. The CDR3 covers 14 residues. The CDR3 loop reads CASSPQGQSYGYTF. CDR3 nucleotides: TGTGCCAGCTCACCACAGGGACAGAGCTATGGCTACACCTTC. The full variable domain, completed using reference TRBV18 and TRBJ1-2, is NAGVMQNPRHLVRRRGQEARLRCSPMKGHSHVYWYRQLPEEGLKFMVYLQKENIIDESGMPKERFSAEFPKEGPSILRIQQVVRGDSAAYFCASSPQGQSYGYTFGSGTRLTVV.

The chain combines TRBV7-2 with TRBJ1-1, with D possibly TRBD1 on 5 matching bases. The CDR3 spans 15 residues. Trimming left V 5 bases short and J 1 base short, with 14 bases between. CDR1 SGHTA and CDR2 FQGNSA come from the germline V gene. The CDR3 is CASSQRQKGNTEAFF. The CDR3, as DNA: TGTGCCAGCAGCCAAAGACAGAAAGGGAACACTGAAGCTTTCTTT.

This chain connects TRBV7-8 to TRBJ1-3; maybe TRBD1 (6 bases). The CDR3 spans 18 residues. V dropped 0 bases and J dropped 0 bases, with 15 bases sitting between them. Per germline, CDR1 SGHVS and CDR2 FQNEAQ. The CDR3 region is CASSLALLGANSGNTIYF. CDR3 nucleotides: TGTGCCAGCAGCTTAGCGCTATTGGGGGCCAACTCTGGAAACACCATATATTTT.

The chain carries TRBV13 and TRBJ2-7, with 7 nucleotides matching TRBD1. CDR1 is PRHDT and CDR2 is FYEKMQ in the germline V gene (reference sequence). Trimming cost V 4 bases and J 2 bases; bases outside gene matches: 8. This CDR3 has 15 amino acids. DNA of the CDR3: TGTGCCAGCAGCTCCCGAGGGGGCATAACCTACGAGCAGTACTTC. This encodes CASSSRGGITYEQYF.

V and J are TRBV19 and TRBJ1-5; D gene ambiguous. The length of the CDR3 is 15 residues. With 4 bases removed from V and 1 base from J, the gap between germline ends came to 11 bases. Germline-derived CDR1 and CDR2 are LNHDA and SQIVND (reference sequence). The CDR3 DNA reads TGTGCCAGTAGTAAGGAGGCCCTGAGCAATCAGCCCCAGCATTTT. Amino acids: CASSKEALSNQPQHF.

V and J are TRBV7-8 and TRBJ1-2; D not certain. There are 11 residues in the CDR3. Germline CDR1 and CDR2: SGHVS and FQNEAQ. Trimming shortened V by 4 bases and J by 6 bases, and 6 bases separated the two germline ends. In nucleotides, the CDR3 is TGTGCCAGCAGCTCCCTAGATGGCTACACCTTC. Residues: CASSSLDGYTF.

In this sample, this clone turned up a few times. V and J are TRBV19 and TRBJ1-1, with D possibly TRBD1 on 5 matching bases. This CDR3 is 12 amino acids long. Germline V gives CDR1 LNHDA, CDR2 SQIVND (reference sequence). The ends were cut back, 7 bases at V and 10 bases at J, with 16 bases in the middle. CDR3 in DNA: TGTGCCAGTATCCAGGGTTTGGGCCGAGCTTTCTTT. Translating gives CASIQGLGRAFF.

The gene calls are TRBV4-1 and TRBJ1-5; possible D gene TRBD1, 6 bases. V lost 2 bases and J 3 bases, leaving 14 bases between the germline ends. The CDR3 spans 16 residues. In germline, CDR1 is MGHRA, CDR2 YSYEKL. The CDR3 DNA reads as TGCGCCAGCAGCCAACCCCAGGGGCAGCTCAATCAGCCCCAGCATTTT. Its protein is CASSQPQGQLNQPQHF.

The chain uses TRBV18 and TRBJ2-7; TRBD1 matches 9 bases. The junction had 6 bases not matched to a gene; V was cut back by 3 bases and J by 6 bases. CDR1 is KGHSH and CDR2 is LQKENI in the germline V gene. The CDR3 length is 14 residues. The DNA of the CDR3 is TGTGCCAGCTCACCTCCGGGACAGGGAAGCGAGCAGTACTTC. Protein: CASSPPGQGSEQYF.

The chain links TRBV12-5 to TRBJ2-1, with D tentatively TRBD2 (6 bases). With 5 bases removed from V and 4 bases from J, the gap between germline ends came to 12 bases. Per germline, CDR1 LGHNT and CDR2 FRNRAP. This CDR3 comprises 14 residues. The CDR3 nucleotides are TGTGCTAGTGGTCTATCGGGACTGTACAATGAGCAGTTCTTC. Translation gives CASGLSGLYNEQFF.

The gene calls are TRBV13 and TRBJ2-7, with a tentative D call TRBD2 (5 bases). CDR1 is PRHDT and CDR2 is FYEKMQ in the germline V gene (reference sequence). Between the trimmed V and J ends, which lost 5 bases and 5 bases, there was a span of 19 bases. The CDR3 runs to 15 residues. CDR3 sequence (DNA): TGTGCCAGCAGCCATAGGAGGACGGGGTATAACGAGCAGTACTTC. Translating gives CASSHRRTGYNEQYF.

The CDR3 sequence: CASSPGLWDRAKDTQYF. The CDR3 region has the DNA TGTGCCAGCAGCCCTGGCCTCTGGGACAGGGCTAAAGATACGCAGTATTTT. The chain links TRBV9 to TRBJ2-3; 9 bases agree with TRBD1. Germline lookup yields CDR1 SGDLS and CDR2 YYNGEE. Germline trimming cut 4 bases from V and 5 bases from J; bases unmatched to any gene: 14. This CDR3 spans 17 amino acids.

CDR3 loop: CASSPTRGSPTDTQYF. CDR3 in DNA: TGTGCCAGCAGCCCTACACGGGGTAGCCCCACAGATACGCAGTATTTT. The V and J genes are TRBV3-1 (or the pseudogene TRBV3-2) and TRBJ2-3, with D maybe TRBD2 (5 bases). Trimming cost V 4 bases and J 2 bases, with 16 bases left between them. CDR3 length: 16 amino acids. Per germline, CDR1 LGHDT and CDR2 YNNKEL (reference sequence).

This chain's CDR3 is CASTRTGRTDTQYF. The DNA for the CDR3 is TGTGCCAGCACCCGGACAGGACGCACAGATACGCAGTATTTT. The chain uses TRBV7-9 and TRBJ2-3, with 7 bases matching TRBD1. The CDR3 is made up of 14 amino acids. The V and J ends lost 7 bases and 1 base, in that order; junction bases with no gene match: 5. The germline V gene encodes CDR1 SEHNR and CDR2 FQNEAQ (reference sequence). The whole variable domain, remainder taken from reference TRBV7-9 and TRBJ2-3, is DTGVSQNPRHKITKRGQNVTFRCDPISEHNRLYWYRQTLGQGPEFLTYFQNEAQLEKSRLLSDRFSAERPKGSFSTLEIQRTEQGDSAMYLCASTRTGRTDTQYFGPGTRLTVL.

This clone has just a few counts. The rearrangement uses TRBV5-5 and TRBJ2-2; D gene uncertain. Trimming shortened V by 0 bases and J by 0 bases, and 12 bases separated the two germline ends. The CDR3 is 17 residues long. From germline, CDR1 is SGHKS and CDR2 YYEKEE (reference sequence). Written as DNA, the CDR3 is TGTGCCAGCAGCTTGGCTTGGTCAGGCACGAACACCGGGGAGCTGTTTTTT. It codes for CASSLAWSGTNTGELFF.

The chain recombines TRBV25-1 with TRBJ2-3, with a tentative D call TRBD2 (5 bases). Germline assignment: CDR1 MGHDK and CDR2 SYGVNS. The length of the CDR3 is 14 residues. Trimming cost V 6 bases and J 0 bases, with 10 bases left between them. The CDR3 nucleotides are TGTGCCAGCAGGAAGCGGACTAGCACAGATACGCAGTATTTT. Translation gives CASRKRTSTDTQYF.

This CDR3 reads CASSEKFWTGSQPQHF. DNA of the CDR3: TGTGCCAGCAGTGAAAAGTTCTGGACAGGGTCCCAGCCCCAGCATTTT. The V call is TRBV2, the J call TRBJ1-5; the match to TRBD1 covers 8 bases. V gave up 2 bases and J gave up 7 bases; unmatched junction bases: 10. Germline V gives CDR1 SNHLY, CDR2 FYNNEI. The CDR3 has 16 amino acids.